This T cell receptor (beta chain) was captured in a study of cytomegalovirus exposure and HLA in healthy donors. Study details: About 85 million unique TCRs from HLA-typed donors were held in an early release of data. Study-wide findings and caveats: Owing to their indistinguishability, certain V segments, notably TRBV6-2 and TRBV6-3, were excluded. Cytomegalovirus status, reportedly, was diagnosed with high specificity and sensitivity by the classifier.

There are 13 residues in the CDR3. CDR1 is MGHRA and CDR2 is YSYEKL in the germline V gene. The ends lost 4 bases at V and 10 bases at J; junction bases unmatched: 5. Both 60 Vbeta primers and 13 Jbeta primers went into the PCR. The table came from immunoSEQ multiplex PCR; TCRdb's copy has only in-frame clones and leaves some out. The sample has approximately 97,000 clones, about 78% seen once. This clone was counted a single time. As yet, its antigen is unknown. Nominally healthy donors provided the samples, though records likely missed some immune exposures. The sequenced sample consisted of PBMCs. The receptor comes from a woman in her thirties or forties in good health and CMV-seropositive. The chain employs TRBV4-1 and TRBJ2-1, with TRBD2 matching 9 bases. In nucleotides, the CDR3 is TGCGCCAGCAGCCCCGGGACTAGCTGGGAGCAGTTCTTC. Its translation is CASSPGTSWEQFF.